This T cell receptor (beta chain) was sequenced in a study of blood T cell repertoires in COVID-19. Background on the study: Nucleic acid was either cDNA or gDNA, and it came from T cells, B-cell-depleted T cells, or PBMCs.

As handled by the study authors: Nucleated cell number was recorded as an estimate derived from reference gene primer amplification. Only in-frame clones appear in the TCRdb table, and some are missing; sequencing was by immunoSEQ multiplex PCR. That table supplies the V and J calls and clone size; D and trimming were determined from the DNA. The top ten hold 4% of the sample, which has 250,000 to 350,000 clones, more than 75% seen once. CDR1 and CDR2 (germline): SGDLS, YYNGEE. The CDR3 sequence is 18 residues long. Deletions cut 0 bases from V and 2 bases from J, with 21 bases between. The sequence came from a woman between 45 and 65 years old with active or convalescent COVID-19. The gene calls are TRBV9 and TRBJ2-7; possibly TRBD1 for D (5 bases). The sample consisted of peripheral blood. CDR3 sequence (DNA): TGTGCCAGCAGCGTAGCCCCCACAGGTAAAGGGTTGGCCTACGAGCAGTACTTC. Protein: CASSVAPTGKGLAYEQYF.